Shown below are 28 T cell receptor beta chains from a single sample sequenced in a study of cytomegalovirus exposure and HLA in healthy donors (dated 2017 in TCRdb). Libraries were constructed by the immunoSEQ multiplex PCR assay. For the multiplex PCR, a mixture combining 60 forward primers for TCR Vbeta segments and 13 reverse primers for TCR Jbeta segments was used. This is the immuneACCESS table as TCRdb keeps it, with only in-frame sequences that have V and J called. A part of the clones is gone; compared with another copy, unresolved V genes explain less than half, and the rest is unexplained. The sample includes roughly 150,000 clones, with around 70% observed a single time. Of the sample, 2.1% falls within the top ten clones. The source material was PBMCs. These receptors were taken from a woman aged 60-70 years in good health and CMV-seropositive.

The chain has TRBV28 and TRBJ1-1; D gene ambiguous. The germline V gene has CDR1 MDHEN and CDR2 SYDVKM. This CDR3 is built from 11 residues. Trimming removed 7 bases from V and 7 bases from J, with 10 bases in between. In DNA, the CDR3 is TGTGCCAGCACCGGGGAAGATGAAGCTTTCTTT. It is translated as CASTGEDEAFF.

The J gene is TRBJ2-7, the V gene TRBV28; possibly TRBD2 for D (5 bases). Germline CDR1 reads MDHEN; CDR2 reads SYDVKM. This CDR3 contains 13 residues. Trimming cost V 5 bases and J 7 bases, with 15 bases left between them. CDR3 in amino acids: CASSVSSPGEQYF. The DNA of the CDR3 is TGTGCCAGCAGTGTCAGCTCCCCGGGGGAGCAGTACTTC.

V is TRBV5-1 and J is TRBJ2-5, with D possibly TRBD1 on 6 matching bases. Matching the DNA end better, TRBJ2-7 makes the J call doubtful. Germline V gene sequence: CDR1 SGHRS, CDR2 YFSETQ. The CDR3 spans 14 residues. CDR3 sequence reads: CASSFVGQGTEQYF. CDR3 sequence (DNA): TGCGCCAGCAGCTTTGTCGGTCAGGGGACCGAGCAGTACTTC.

The V call is TRBV7-6, the J call TRBJ1-1; D unresolved. The V end was cut by 6 bases, the J end by 2 bases, with 13 bases between. Germline values: CDR1 SGHVS, CDR2 FNYEAQ. The CDR3 runs 14 residues. CDR3 sequence reads: CASREGEGNTEAFF. CDR3 nucleotide sequence: TGTGCCAGCAGAGAGGGTGAAGGTAACACTGAAGCTTTCTTT.

The gene calls are TRBV2 and TRBJ1-4, with TRBD1 as a possible D gene (6 bases). V lost 1 base and J 0 bases, leaving 6 bases between the germline ends. The CDR3 contains 15 residues. Germline assignment: CDR1 SNHLY and CDR2 FYNNEI. The CDR3 sequence: CASSEGQATNEKLFF. The DNA for the CDR3 is TGTGCCAGCAGTGAAGGACAGGCAACTAATGAAAAACTGTTTTTT.

The gene calls are TRBV7-2 and TRBJ2-5, with a weak D call TRBD1 (6 bases). Per the germline V gene, CDR1 is SGHTA and CDR2 is FQGNSA. The germline V and J ends were trimmed by 3 bases and 4 bases, with 21 bases remaining between them. CDR3 length: 17 residues. Here the CDR3 DNA reads TGTGCCAGCAGCTTCCGCCCTGGCAGGGGTTCGGGAGAGACCCAGTACTTC. Translated: CASSFRPGRGSGETQYF.

This clone has only a few counts. V is TRBV15 and J is TRBJ1-1, with D maybe TRBD1 (5 bases). The CDR3 is 15 residues long. CDR1 and CDR2 from the germline V gene are LNHNV and YYDKDF (reference sequence). Trimming took 1 base from V and 0 from J, leaving 9 bases between them. CDR3 protein: CATSRGGGMNTEAFF. The CDR3, as DNA: TGTGCCACCAGCAGAGGTGGGGGGATGAACACTGAAGCTTTCTTT.

This chain uses TRBV4-1 with TRBJ2-7; 11 positions agree with TRBD2. CDR3 length equals 15 residues. Germline CDR1 is MGHRA and CDR2 is YSYEKL. J was trimmed by 4 bases and V by 2 bases; bases with no gene match: 4. Written as DNA, the CDR3 is TGCGCCAGCAGCCAAACTAGCGGGAGTGGGTACGAGCAGTACTTC. Amino acids: CASSQTSGSGYEQYF.

The CDR3 sequence: CASSRDRGWGPQHF. For the CDR3, the DNA is TGTGCCAGCAGCCGAGACAGGGGCTGGGGGCCCCAGCATTTT. V gene TRBV6-6 combines with J gene TRBJ1-5, with TRBD1 matching over 8 bases. Germline CDR1 is MNHNY and CDR2 is SVGAGI (reference sequence). Trimming at V came to 6 bases and at J to 9 bases, leaving 10 bases not matched to a gene. The CDR3 is 14 amino acids.

This clone was seen once. This rearrangement joins TRBV19 to TRBJ1-1, with TRBD1 identical over 8 bases. Germline V CDR1 and CDR2: LNHDA, SQIVND (reference sequence). V was clipped by 6 bases and J by 1 base; unmatched bases: 10. This CDR3 has 16 amino acids. The CDR3 sequence is CASSHLQGERNTEAFF. CDR3 nucleotides: TGTGCCAGTAGCCACTTACAGGGGGAGAGGAACACTGAAGCTTTCTTT. The variable domain in full, with the rest retrieved from reference TRBV19 and TRBJ1-1, is DGGITQSPKYLFRKEGQNVTLSCEQNLNHDAMYWYRQDPGQGLRLIYYSQIVNDFQKGDIAEGYSVSREKKESFPLTVTSAQKNPTAFYLCASSHLQGERNTEAFFGQGTRLTVV.

This chain links TRBV28 with TRBJ1-1; perhaps TRBD1 as D (5 bases). The CDR3 spans 12 residues. CDR1 is MDHEN, CDR2 SYDVKM, per germline. V lost 4 bases and J 3 bases, leaving 6 bases between the germline ends. The chain's CDR3 is CASSYRYTEAFF. DNA for the CDR3: TGTGCCAGCAGTTACAGGTACACTGAAGCTTTCTTT.

The chain employs TRBV28 and TRBJ1-3; 9 nucleotides line up with TRBD1. CDR3 length: 17 residues. Germline loops: CDR1 MDHEN, CDR2 SYDVKM. With 3 bases clipped from V and 2 bases from J, the junction kept 8 bases outside the gene matches. The CDR3, as DNA: TGTGCCAGCAGTTTCCCACCGGGGACAGGGACTGGAAACACCATATATTTT. It specifies CASSFPPGTGTGNTIYF.

The chain carries TRBV6-1 and TRBJ1-4, with D uncertain. The germline gives CDR1 MNHNS, CDR2 SASEGT. CDR3 size: 14 residues. V was shortened by 1 base and J by 11 bases, with 14 bases between the two germline ends. The CDR3 region has the DNA TGTGCCAGCAGTGAAGTAGGGTCGGGCGGGAAACTGTTTTTT. Translating gives CASSEVGSGGKLFF.

The rearrangement joins TRBV7-9 to TRBJ1-1; maybe TRBD1 (6 bases). CDR3 length equals 15 residues. Germline V gene sequence: CDR1 SEHNR, CDR2 FQNEAQ (reference sequence). The V and J ends lost 6 bases and 4 bases respectively, with 18 bases between them. The chain's CDR3 is CASRGTGGPGTEAFF. CDR3 DNA: TGTGCCAGCAGGGGTACCGGGGGGCCCGGCACTGAAGCTTTCTTT.

In this sample, this clone turned up once. V usage is TRBV6-1 and J usage is TRBJ1-4; D ambiguous. Per germline, CDR1 MNHNS and CDR2 SASEGT. Trimming removed 3 bases from V and 3 bases from J, with 11 bases in between. The CDR3 is made up of 15 amino acids. CDR3 sequence reads: CASSDTGWPNEKLFF. The CDR3 coding sequence is TGTGCCAGCAGTGATACCGGGTGGCCTAATGAAAAACTGTTTTTT.

This CDR3 is CASRPFSGLSSYNEQFF. For the CDR3, the DNA is TGTGCCAGCAGGCCCTTTAGCGGACTTAGCTCCTACAATGAGCAGTTCTTC. This rearrangement joins TRBV28 to TRBJ2-1; the D gene is possibly TRBD2 (6 bases). Between the trimmed V and J ends, which lost 6 bases and 0 bases, there was a span of 18 bases. This CDR3 is built from 17 residues. Germline-derived CDR1 and CDR2 are MDHEN and SYDVKM.

The chain recombines TRBV5-1 with TRBJ2-3; 8 bases fit TRBD2. The germline gives CDR1 SGHRS, CDR2 YFSETQ. The junction had 8 bases not matched to a gene; V was cut back by 5 bases and J by 6 bases. The CDR3 consists of 14 residues. The DNA of the CDR3 is TGCGCCAGCAGTCCAAGCGGGAGAAGGGATACGCAGTATTTT. Protein sequence: CASSPSGRRDTQYF. The variable domain in full, with the rest retrieved from reference TRBV5-1 and TRBJ2-3, is KAGVTQTPRYLIKTRGQQVTLSCSPISGHRSVSWYQQTPGQGLQFLFEYFSETQRNKGNFPGRFSGRQFSNSRSEMNVSTLELGDSALYLCASSPSGRRDTQYFGPGTRLTVL.

This clone was observed once. This chain connects TRBV27 to TRBJ2-2, with 7 nucleotides matching TRBD2. Germline values: CDR1 MNHEY, CDR2 SMNVEV (reference sequence). V was clipped by 8 bases and J by 7 bases; unmatched bases: 7. This CDR3 has 13 residues. The chain's CDR3 is CASGRERVGELFF. CDR3 bases: TGTGCCAGCGGGCGGGAGAGGGTCGGGGAGCTGTTTTTT.

J is TRBJ2-3 and V is TRBV4-2; 10 nucleotides align to TRBD2. With V trimmed by 0 bases and J by 4 bases, 7 bases remained unmatched. Germline V CDR1 and CDR2: LGHNA, YNFKEQ. This CDR3 comprises 17 residues. The CDR3 protein is CASSQESPSGSADTQYF. CDR3 in DNA: TGTGCCAGCAGCCAAGAGTCCCCTAGCGGGAGCGCAGATACGCAGTATTTT.

The V call is TRBV7-7, the J call TRBJ2-2; a possible D gene is TRBD1 (6 bases). The CDR3 has 17 amino acids. Germline V CDR1 and CDR2: SSHAT, FNYEAQ (reference sequence). V gave up 5 bases and J gave up 4 bases, with 20 bases separating them. The CDR3 sequence is CASSPAVGAGATGELFF. The CDR3 coding sequence is TGTGCCAGCAGCCCAGCTGTAGGGGCAGGGGCCACCGGGGAGCTGTTTTTT.

The rearrangement links TRBV6-1 to TRBJ1-5; D perhaps matches TRBD1 (5 bases). The CDR3 length is 14 residues. Germline-derived CDR1 and CDR2 are MNHNS and SASEGT. V was trimmed by 7 bases and J by 6 bases, leaving 16 bases between them. CDR3: CASNPRRDPQPQHF. CDR3 bases: TGTGCCAGCAACCCCAGGAGGGACCCTCAGCCCCAGCATTTT.

This clone was found a few times. The CDR3 region is CASSGGAAGLYGYTF. Here the CDR3 DNA reads TGTGCCAGCAGTGGGGGGGCGGCTGGTCTCTATGGCTACACCTTC. The chain has TRBV28 and TRBJ1-2, with D maybe TRBD1 (6 bases). V was cut by 5 bases and J by 4 bases, with 17 bases left in between. Germline V gene sequence: CDR1 MDHEN, CDR2 SYDVKM. The CDR3 length is 15 residues.

The chain couples TRBV19 to TRBJ1-1; 8 bases map to TRBD1. This CDR3 comprises 14 residues. CDR1 is LNHDA and CDR2 is SQIVND in the germline V gene (reference sequence). V gave up 6 bases and J gave up 1 base; unmatched junction bases: 4. The CDR3 DNA reads as TGTGCCAGTAGGGCAGGGGGCGGGAACACTGAAGCTTTCTTT. Amino acids: CASRAGGGNTEAFF.

The V call is TRBV5-1, the J call TRBJ2-1; 14 nucleotides line up with TRBD2. Looked up from germline, CDR1 is SGHRS and CDR2 is YFSETQ. V trimming: 1 base; J trimming: 9 bases; junction bases outside the gene matches: 6. The CDR3 runs to 16 residues. The CDR3 sequence is CASSLNRLAGGSEQFF. The DNA for the CDR3 is TGCGCCAGCAGCTTGAATAGACTAGCGGGAGGGAGTGAGCAGTTCTTC.

This clone was detected a few times. The chain has TRBV7-3 and TRBJ2-7, with D maybe TRBD2 (5 bases). The CDR3 has 15 amino acids. V shed 2 bases and J shed 4 bases, with 15 bases lying between them. Germline CDR1 SGHTA, CDR2 FQGTGA. CDR3 residues: CASSLSGGPLYEQYF. In DNA form, the CDR3 reads TGTGCCAGCAGCTTATCTGGCGGGCCCTTATACGAGCAGTACTTC.

V usage is TRBV7-9 and J usage is TRBJ2-1, with TRBD2 as a possible D gene (5 bases). The CDR3 is made up of 14 amino acids. CDR1 is SEHNR and CDR2 is FQNEAQ in the germline V gene (reference sequence). V shed 1 base and J shed 9 bases, with 13 bases lying between them. The chain's CDR3 is CASSLGRAGGEQFF. For the CDR3, the DNA is TGTGCCAGCAGCTTAGGCCGGGCCGGAGGTGAGCAGTTCTTC.

This clone has more than one count but fewer than ten. V is TRBV7-6 and J is TRBJ2-5; 7 bases line up with TRBD1. J gave up 12 bases and V 4 bases, and 8 bases lay outside the gene matches. This CDR3 spans 12 amino acids. Germline CDR1 is SGHVS and CDR2 is FNYEAQ. CDR3 loop: CASSSPPGQKYF. As DNA, the CDR3 is TGTGCCAGCAGCTCACCTCCGGGACAGAAGTACTTC.

This clone was detected only a few times. V is TRBV9 and J is TRBJ1-1, with D tentatively TRBD1 (5 bases). V gave up 2 bases and J gave up 7 bases, with 9 bases separating them. The germline CDR1 and CDR2 sequences are SGDLS and YYNGEE. This CDR3 region has 12 residues. The CDR3 DNA sequence: TGTGCCAGCAGCGTCGGAGACAGTGAAGCTTTCTTT. It yields the protein CASSVGDSEAFF.